Listed below are T cell receptor beta chains from one sample, sequenced in a study of blood T cell repertoires in COVID-19. TCRdb's copy holds only in-frame clones and misses some; the assay was immunoSEQ multiplex PCR. The sample lists roughly 200,000 clones, around 80% occurring once. Source material: peripheral blood. Source of these receptors: a woman of 80 years or more with active or convalescent COVID-19. The CDR3 runs from the conserved cysteine through the conserved F or W. The order of the fields is CDR3 protein, CDR3 DNA, D gene, clone size, J gene, V gene. D genes are given only for firm matches. Clone size is shown for a subset of rows, as once, few, many or a class of expanded clone.

cdr3_aa: CSVAGTVSYEQYF; cdr3_nt: TGCAGCGTTGCCGGGACAGTCTCCTACGAGCAGTACTTC; d_call: TRBD1; clone_size: NA; j_call: TRBJ2-7; v_call: TRBV29-1
cdr3_aa: CASSVESYNSPLHF; cdr3_nt: TGTGCCAGCAGCGTAGAATCTTATAATTCACCCCTCCACTTT; d_call: NA; clone_size: NA; j_call: TRBJ1-6; v_call: TRBV9
cdr3_aa: CASSGGGSEYEKLFF; cdr3_nt: TGTGCCAGCAGCGGGGGAGGGTCAGAATATGAAAAACTGTTTTTT; d_call: NA; clone_size: NA; j_call: TRBJ1-4; v_call: TRBV27
cdr3_aa: CASSKETGLNTEAFF; cdr3_nt: TGTGCCAGCAGCAAAGAGACAGGGCTGAACACTGAAGCTTTCTTT; d_call: TRBD1; clone_size: NA; j_call: TRBJ1-1; v_call: TRBV11-3
cdr3_aa: CASSHSNRGNTGANVLTF; cdr3_nt: TGCGCCAGCAGCCACTCAAACAGGGGAAATACTGGGGCCAACGTCCTGACTTTC; d_call: TRBD1; clone_size: NA; j_call: TRBJ2-6; v_call: TRBV5-1
cdr3_aa: CASSYSGRGLGGYTF; cdr3_nt: TGTGCCAGCAGTTACTCCGGGAGGGGCCTAGGCGGCTACACCTTC; d_call: NA; clone_size: few; j_call: TRBJ1-2; v_call: TRBV6-5
cdr3_aa: CASSLGGVHNEQFF; cdr3_nt: TGTGCCAGCAGCTTAGGGGGGGTCCACAATGAGCAGTTCTTC; d_call: NA; clone_size: once; j_call: TRBJ2-1; v_call: TRBV11-2
cdr3_aa: CASRLLAGPNNEQFF; cdr3_nt: TGTGCCAGCAGATTATTAGCGGGGCCGAACAATGAGCAGTTCTTC; d_call: TRBD2; clone_size: NA; j_call: TRBJ2-1; v_call: TRBV6-5
cdr3_aa: CSVEVTAQETQYF; cdr3_nt: TGCAGCGTTGAAGTCACAGCCCAAGAGACCCAGTACTTC; d_call: NA; clone_size: few; j_call: TRBJ2-5; v_call: TRBV29-1
cdr3_aa: CASRGGPNEKLFF; cdr3_nt: TGTGCCAGCAGGGGGGGGCCTAATGAAAAACTGTTTTTT; d_call: NA; clone_size: NA; j_call: TRBJ1-4; v_call: TRBV12-3/TRBV12-4
cdr3_aa: CASSEVAGTYYGYTF; cdr3_nt: TGTGCCAGCAGTGAGGTCGCAGGGACTTACTATGGCTACACCTTC; d_call: NA; clone_size: NA; j_call: TRBJ1-2; v_call: TRBV6-1
cdr3_aa: CASSRTSGGPYEQYF; cdr3_nt: TGTGCCAGCAGCCGGACTAGCGGGGGCCCCTACGAGCAGTACTTC; d_call: TRBD2; clone_size: NA; j_call: TRBJ2-7; v_call: TRBV6-5
cdr3_aa: CASSLQQTGRIAAFF; cdr3_nt: TGTGCCAGCAGTCTACAACAGACAGGGCGAATTGCAGCTTTCTTT; d_call: TRBD1; clone_size: NA; j_call: TRBJ1-1; v_call: TRBV27
cdr3_aa: CASSSTGDITNTEAFF; cdr3_nt: TGCGCCAGCAGCTCGACAGGAGATATAACCAACACTGAAGCTTTCTTT; d_call: NA; clone_size: NA; j_call: TRBJ1-1; v_call: TRBV5-1
cdr3_aa: CASSPQPRDTETQYF; cdr3_nt: TGTGCCAGCAGCCCCCAGCCCCGGGACACAGAGACCCAGTACTTC; d_call: NA; clone_size: NA; j_call: TRBJ2-5; v_call: TRBV5-4